Given below is one T cell receptor beta chain in context. Its antigen remains unidentified. A much bigger clone sits one base away, suggesting this may be a read error. The sorted Tregs were CD4+CD25+CD127-/low cells. Full-length variable regions came from constant-region reverse primers plus semi-nested Nested Universal Primer A PCR. TCRdb independently ran MiXCR on the 5' RACE reads; one entry per CDR3 protein. The data show around 34,000 distinct CDR3 sequences, 25% to 30% seen once. Findings and caveats of the study: Tumor memory CD4+ T cell TCR gene usage clustered with blood and lymph node memory CD4+ cells and lymph node naive CD4+ cells. Tumor Tregs overlapped most with tumor, then blood, naive CD4+ cells.

Germline V gene lookup returns CDR1 MNHEY and CDR2 SMNVEV (reference sequence). This CDR3 contains 14 residues. Trimming took off 2 bases at V and 4 bases at J, with 11 bases between the two ends. The origin of this receptor is a female donor with breast cancer. The sample comprised tumor-infiltrating Tregs sorted from the breast tumor. This chain links TRBV27 with TRBJ1-1; tentative D call: TRBD1 (6 bases). The CDR3 DNA sequence: TGTGCCAGCAGTTTAAACAGGGCGAGCACTGAAGCTTTCTTT. It translates to CASSLNRASTEAFF.